The clone carrying this T cell receptor beta chain has only a few counts. Its antigen is undetermined. The CDR3 is made up of 16 amino acids. Germline V gives CDR1 MNHNY, CDR2 SVGAGI (reference sequence). With 4 bases removed from V and 5 bases from J, the gap between germline ends came to 18 bases. Vbeta (60) and Jbeta (13) primers were used in the PCR. The assay was immunoSEQ multiplex PCR, and TCRdb's table has in-frame clones only and misses some. The top ten clones hold around 3% of a sample with 150,000 to 200,000 clones, 68% of them seen once. This specimen comes from a study of cytomegalovirus exposure and HLA in healthy donors. Study-wide findings and caveats: Across all donors, roughly uniform sequencing depth was an assumption of the presence/absence analyses. Researchers counted about 150 TCR beta chains as cytomegalovirus-associated. According to an earlier analysis, most TCR beta V segments yielded productive rearrangements about 90% or about 30% of the time. Later analysis suggested links between common viral pathogens and several top significant clusters.

The chain has TRBV6-6 and TRBJ1-5, with a possible D match to TRBD1 (5 bases). This TCR derives from a woman in her thirties or forties in good health and CMV-seropositive. Sequencing was carried out using PBMCs. CDR3 in DNA: TGTGCCAGCAGTTCCAAAAACCGGGGGGGACATCAGCCCCAGCATTTT. It yields the protein CASSSKNRGGHQPQHF.